The rows below give T cell receptor beta chains drawn from one sample of a study of T-cell memory formation after mild COVID-19. TCRdb re-called the 5' RACE reads through MiXCR, storing one row per CDR3 protein. Found here are approximately 51,000 distinct CDR3 sequences, approximately 9% of them singletons; the top ten hold approximately 12%. The sequenced sample consisted of PBMCs or a T cell subset sorted from them (not recorded which). Source of these receptors: an adult woman who had mild COVID-19 (a few samples of this study predate the infection). Cell type and time point are not known. Each CDR3 is given with its conserved first and last residue. Each record gives: clone size, D gene, V gene, CDR3 length, J gene, CDR3 protein, CDR3 DNA. A D gene is named only where the DNA matches it firmly. Clone size is shown for a subset of rows, as once, few, many or a class of expanded clone.

abundance: few
d_gene: TRBD1
v_gene: TRBV6-5
len: 16
j_gene: TRBJ2-7
CDR3aa: CASSYSMWTGGQEQYF
CDR3nt: TGTGCCAGCAGTTACTCGATGTGGACAGGGGGGCAGGAGCAGTACTTC

abundance: -
d_gene: -
v_gene: TRBV6-6
len: 16
j_gene: TRBJ2-7
CDR3aa: CASSYSIGSAFGEQYF
CDR3nt: TGTGCCAGCAGTTACTCTATAGGGTCTGCATTTGGGGAGCAGTACTTC

abundance: few
d_gene: -
v_gene: TRBV2
len: 13
j_gene: TRBJ2-7
CDR3aa: CASSEQASYEQYF
CDR3nt: TGTGCCAGCAGTGAACAGGCCTCCTACGAGCAGTACTTC

abundance: many
d_gene: -
v_gene: TRBV14
len: 15
j_gene: TRBJ2-7
CDR3aa: CASSQDRASVGKQYF
CDR3nt: TGTGCCAGCAGCCAAGATAGAGCTTCCGTGGGGAAGCAGTACTTC

abundance: many
d_gene: -
v_gene: TRBV20-1
len: 13
j_gene: TRBJ2-3
CDR3aa: CSEIATGTDTQYF
CDR3nt: TGCAGTGAGATAGCGACGGGCACAGATACGCAGTATTTT

abundance: few
d_gene: -
v_gene: TRBV2
len: 11
j_gene: TRBJ2-7
CDR3aa: CASSAGDEQYF
CDR3nt: TGTGCCAGCAGTGCGGGTGACGAGCAGTACTTC

abundance: many
d_gene: -
v_gene: TRBV11-2
len: 15
j_gene: TRBJ1-2
CDR3aa: CASSPHRQTPVGYTF
CDR3nt: TGTGCCAGCAGCCCCCACCGGCAAACACCTGTTGGCTACACCTTC

abundance: few
d_gene: TRBD1
v_gene: TRBV9
len: 16
j_gene: TRBJ2-7
CDR3aa: CASSVGSGTGDYEQYF
CDR3nt: TGTGCCAGCAGCGTAGGGTCCGGGACAGGGGACTACGAGCAGTACTTC

abundance: few
d_gene: -
v_gene: TRBV3-1
len: 15
j_gene: TRBJ1-1
CDR3aa: CASSQQGRGSTEAFF
CDR3nt: TGTGCCAGCAGCCAACAGGGGCGGGGTAGCACTGAAGCTTTCTTT

abundance: -
d_gene: -
v_gene: TRBV5-1
len: 14
j_gene: TRBJ1-2
CDR3aa: CASSLGSGVYGYTF
CDR3nt: TGCGCCAGCAGCTTGGGTTCGGGGGTCTATGGCTACACCTTC

abundance: -
d_gene: -
v_gene: TRBV5-4
len: 15
j_gene: TRBJ2-5
CDR3aa: CASSLRLQGGETQYF
CDR3nt: TGTGCCAGCAGCTTGCGGTTACAGGGTGGGGAGACCCAGTACTTC

abundance: -
d_gene: TRBD2
v_gene: TRBV5-1
len: 16
j_gene: TRBJ2-1
CDR3aa: CASSRDPGGSYNEQFF
CDR3nt: TGCGCCAGCAGCCGCGATCCGGGGGGGTCCTACAATGAGCAGTTCTTC

abundance: few
d_gene: -
v_gene: TRBV7-3
len: 16
j_gene: TRBJ2-1
CDR3aa: CASSSRGGRLYNEQFF
CDR3nt: TGTGCCAGCTCTTCGCGAGGGGGGCGTCTCTACAATGAGCAGTTCTTC

abundance: -
d_gene: -
v_gene: TRBV18
len: 14
j_gene: TRBJ1-1
CDR3aa: CASSPMTRNTEAFF
CDR3nt: TGTGCCAGCTCACCAATGACTCGGAACACTGAAGCTTTCTTT

abundance: few
d_gene: TRBD1
v_gene: TRBV12-3/TRBV12-4
len: 15
j_gene: TRBJ1-6
CDR3aa: CASSLDRGGGSPLHF
CDR3nt: TGTGCCAGCAGTTTGGACAGGGGAGGTGGTTCACCCCTCCACTTT

abundance: few
d_gene: -
v_gene: TRBV6-1
len: 15
j_gene: TRBJ2-6
CDR3aa: CASRQGSSGANVLTF
CDR3nt: TGTGCCAGCAGACAGGGATCCTCTGGGGCCAACGTCCTGACTTTC

abundance: few
d_gene: -
v_gene: TRBV3-1
len: 18
j_gene: TRBJ1-2
CDR3aa: CASSQEGGIGLMNYGYTF
CDR3nt: TGTGCCAGCAGCCAAGAAGGTGGGATCGGACTCATGAACTATGGCTACACCTTC

abundance: -
d_gene: -
v_gene: TRBV29-1
len: 13
j_gene: TRBJ1-4
CDR3aa: CSAEAPGSEKLFF
CDR3nt: TGCAGCGCTGAGGCCCCGGGGAGTGAAAAACTGTTTTTT

abundance: few
d_gene: -
v_gene: TRBV4-1
len: 13
j_gene: TRBJ1-1
CDR3aa: CASRRREDTEAFF
CDR3nt: TGCGCCAGCAGGCGAAGAGAAGATACTGAAGCTTTCTTT

abundance: -
d_gene: -
v_gene: TRBV12-3/TRBV12-4
len: 16
j_gene: TRBJ2-3
CDR3aa: CASSRLAGAVTDTQYF
CDR3nt: TGTGCCAGCAGCCGCCTTGCGGGGGCTGTGACAGATACGCAGTATTTT

abundance: few
d_gene: -
v_gene: TRBV30
len: 13
j_gene: TRBJ1-2
CDR3aa: CACPSYDRRGYTF
CDR3nt: TGTGCCTGCCCATCGTACGACAGGCGTGGCTACACCTTC

abundance: many
d_gene: TRBD1
v_gene: TRBV4-1
len: 14
j_gene: TRBJ1-1
CDR3aa: CASSRPGGNTEAFF
CDR3nt: TGCGCCAGCAGCCGCCCAGGGGGGAACACTGAAGCTTTCTTT

abundance: -
d_gene: -
v_gene: TRBV6-2/TRBV6-3
len: 13
j_gene: TRBJ1-1
CDR3aa: CASSQMGGYEAFF
CDR3nt: TGTGCCAGCAGCCAAATGGGGGGTTATGAAGCTTTCTTT

abundance: many
d_gene: TRBD1
v_gene: TRBV5-1
len: 15
j_gene: TRBJ1-6
CDR3aa: CASSQKGQGGSPLHF
CDR3nt: TGCGCCAGCAGTCAAAAGGGACAGGGGGGATCACCCCTCCACTTT

abundance: few
d_gene: TRBD1
v_gene: TRBV5-1
len: 15
j_gene: TRBJ1-1
CDR3aa: CASSPRTGGETEAFF
CDR3nt: TGCGCCAGCAGCCCCCGGACAGGGGGCGAAACTGAAGCTTTCTTT

abundance: medium-sized
d_gene: -
v_gene: TRBV5-1
len: 18
j_gene: TRBJ1-6
CDR3aa: CASSFGPPRDSYNSPLHF
CDR3nt: TGCGCCAGCAGCTTTGGTCCACCCCGAGACTCCTATAATTCACCCCTCCACTTT

abundance: few
d_gene: TRBD1
v_gene: TRBV7-2
len: 15
j_gene: TRBJ2-1
CDR3aa: CASSLAGTGRNEQFF
CDR3nt: TGTGCCAGCAGCTTAGCGGGGACAGGGAGGAATGAGCAGTTCTTC

abundance: few
d_gene: -
v_gene: TRBV20-1
len: 14
j_gene: TRBJ2-1
CDR3aa: CSASDGGAYNEQFF
CDR3nt: TGCAGTGCTAGCGATGGAGGGGCCTACAATGAGCAGTTCTTC

abundance: many
d_gene: -
v_gene: TRBV7-9
len: 16
j_gene: TRBJ1-4
CDR3aa: CASSFSASGSNEKLFF
CDR3nt: TGTGCCAGCAGCTTTTCGGCCTCAGGGTCTAATGAAAAACTGTTTTTT

abundance: many
d_gene: -
v_gene: TRBV20-1
len: 12
j_gene: TRBJ1-1
CDR3aa: CSAGGDLTEAFF
CDR3nt: TGCAGTGCTGGAGGGGATTTAACTGAAGCTTTCTTT

abundance: many
d_gene: -
v_gene: TRBV5-1
len: 15
j_gene: TRBJ1-1
CDR3aa: CASSPMVRENTEAFF
CDR3nt: TGCGCCAGCAGCCCTATGGTCAGGGAGAACACTGAAGCTTTCTTT

abundance: few
d_gene: -
v_gene: TRBV7-2
len: 14
j_gene: TRBJ1-5
CDR3aa: CASSLDSSNQPQHF
CDR3nt: TGTGCCAGCAGCTTAGACAGTAGCAATCAGCCCCAGCATTTT

abundance: -
d_gene: TRBD1
v_gene: TRBV7-6
len: 17
j_gene: TRBJ1-3
CDR3aa: CASSSQTGGTSGNTIYF
CDR3nt: TGTGCCAGCAGCTCCCAGACAGGGGGCACCTCTGGAAACACCATATATTTT

abundance: many
d_gene: TRBD1
v_gene: TRBV9
len: 15
j_gene: TRBJ2-7
CDR3aa: CASSVASGTGYEQYF
CDR3nt: TGTGCCAGCAGCGTAGCCTCCGGGACAGGGTACGAGCAGTACTTC

abundance: -
d_gene: TRBD2
v_gene: TRBV20-1
len: 14
j_gene: TRBJ2-3
CDR3aa: CSAGGLAGADTQYF
CDR3nt: TGCAGTGCTGGAGGACTAGCGGGAGCAGATACGCAGTATTTT

abundance: -
d_gene: -
v_gene: TRBV5-1
len: 15
j_gene: TRBJ2-5
CDR3aa: CASSLGGGLQETQYF
CDR3nt: TGCGCCAGCAGCTTGGGAGGGGGTCTCCAAGAGACCCAGTACTTC

abundance: -
d_gene: TRBD2
v_gene: TRBV9
len: 15
j_gene: TRBJ2-5
CDR3aa: CASSVGAGYQETQYF
CDR3nt: TGTGCCAGCAGCGTGGGAGCGGGGTACCAAGAGACCCAGTACTTC

abundance: -
d_gene: -
v_gene: TRBV5-1
len: 14
j_gene: TRBJ1-2
CDR3aa: CASSLVAENYGYTF
CDR3nt: TGCGCCAGCAGCTTGGTTGCAGAAAACTATGGCTACACCTTC

abundance: -
d_gene: TRBD1
v_gene: TRBV19
len: 15
j_gene: TRBJ1-5
CDR3aa: CASETWGQGNQPQHF
CDR3nt: TGTGCCAGTGAGACCTGGGGACAGGGAAATCAGCCCCAGCATTTT

abundance: -
d_gene: -
v_gene: TRBV7-2
len: 17
j_gene: TRBJ1-3
CDR3aa: CASSPGPGRGTGNTIYF
CDR3nt: TGTGCCAGCAGCCCCGGACCGGGCAGGGGAACAGGAAACACCATATATTTT

abundance: few
d_gene: TRBD2
v_gene: TRBV7-8
len: 19
j_gene: TRBJ2-7
CDR3aa: CASSLVQSSGRGRAYEQYF
CDR3nt: TGTGCCAGCAGCTTAGTTCAGAGTAGCGGGAGAGGAAGAGCGTACGAGCAGTACTTC

abundance: once
d_gene: -
v_gene: TRBV6-2/TRBV6-3
len: 14
j_gene: TRBJ2-5
CDR3aa: CASSYFSAEETQYF
CDR3nt: TGTGCCAGCAGTTACTTCTCGGCGGAAGAGACCCAGTACTTC

abundance: few
d_gene: -
v_gene: TRBV2
len: 13
j_gene: TRBJ2-7
CDR3aa: CASRWGSSYEQYF
CDR3nt: TGTGCCAGCCGTTGGGGGAGTTCCTACGAGCAGTACTTC

abundance: -
d_gene: TRBD2
v_gene: TRBV5-4
len: 17
j_gene: TRBJ2-3
CDR3aa: CASSLVGLAGITDTQYF
CDR3nt: TGTGCCAGCAGCTTGGTAGGACTAGCGGGGATCACAGATACGCAGTATTTT

abundance: many
d_gene: TRBD1
v_gene: TRBV7-2
len: 14
j_gene: TRBJ1-2
CDR3aa: CASSLWDRGRGYTF
CDR3nt: TGTGCCAGCAGCCTGTGGGACAGGGGGCGAGGCTACACCTTC

abundance: many
d_gene: TRBD2
v_gene: TRBV7-9
len: 15
j_gene: TRBJ2-1
CDR3aa: CASSLRSGSRDEQFF
CDR3nt: TGTGCCAGCAGCTTGCGTAGCGGGAGTCGCGATGAGCAGTTCTTC

abundance: -
d_gene: -
v_gene: TRBV7-9
len: 14
j_gene: TRBJ2-3
CDR3aa: CASSFSGLSDTQYF
CDR3nt: TGTGCCAGCAGCTTCTCGGGACTGTCAGATACGCAGTATTTT

abundance: -
d_gene: -
v_gene: TRBV6-1
len: 15
j_gene: TRBJ2-6
CDR3aa: CASSFLSSGANVLTF
CDR3nt: TGTGCCAGCAGTTTCCTTTCCTCTGGGGCCAACGTCCTGACTTTC

abundance: many
d_gene: -
v_gene: TRBV5-1
len: 16
j_gene: TRBJ2-7
CDR3aa: CASSLAPPNRDYEQYF
CDR3nt: TGCGCCAGCAGCTTGGCCCCTCCAAACAGGGACTACGAGCAGTACTTC

abundance: -
d_gene: TRBD1
v_gene: TRBV2
len: 13
j_gene: TRBJ1-5
CDR3aa: CASSVDRDWPQHF
CDR3nt: TGTGCCAGCAGCGTAGACAGGGATTGGCCCCAGCATTTT

abundance: -
d_gene: -
v_gene: TRBV25-1
len: 15
j_gene: TRBJ1-6
CDR3aa: CASSESGAGNSPLHF
CDR3nt: TGTGCCAGCAGTGAATCAGGGGCTGGGAATTCACCCCTCCACTTT

abundance: few
d_gene: -
v_gene: TRBV6-4
len: 13
j_gene: TRBJ2-2
CDR3aa: CASSAMNTGELFF
CDR3nt: TGTGCCAGCAGTGCCATGAACACCGGGGAGCTGTTTTTT

abundance: few
d_gene: -
v_gene: TRBV12-3/TRBV12-4
len: 14
j_gene: TRBJ1-2
CDR3aa: CASKVWGGDYGYTF
CDR3nt: TGTGCCAGCAAAGTTTGGGGGGGCGACTATGGCTACACCTTC